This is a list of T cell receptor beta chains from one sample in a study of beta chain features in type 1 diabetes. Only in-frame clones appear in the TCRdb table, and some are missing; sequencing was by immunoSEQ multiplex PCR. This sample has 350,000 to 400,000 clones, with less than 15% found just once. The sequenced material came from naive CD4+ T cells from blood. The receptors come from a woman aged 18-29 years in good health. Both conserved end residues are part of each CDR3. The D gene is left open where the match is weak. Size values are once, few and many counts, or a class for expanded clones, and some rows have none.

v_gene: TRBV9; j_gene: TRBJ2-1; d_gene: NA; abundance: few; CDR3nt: TGTGCCAGCAGCGTAGAAGACAGTTCCTACAATGAGCAGTTCTTC; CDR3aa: CASSVEDSSYNEQFF
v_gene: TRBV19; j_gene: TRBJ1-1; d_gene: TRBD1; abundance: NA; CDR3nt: TGTGCCATCGCGGGACAGGATAGCACTGAAGCTTTCTTT; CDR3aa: CAIAGQDSTEAFF
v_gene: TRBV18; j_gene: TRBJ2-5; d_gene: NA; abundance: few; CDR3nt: TGTGCCAGCTCACCAACGGGGAGGCAAGAGACCCAGTACTTC; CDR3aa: CASSPTGRQETQYF
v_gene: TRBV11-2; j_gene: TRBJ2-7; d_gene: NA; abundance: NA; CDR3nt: TGTGCCAGCAGCCCGCAACCCTCGAGGGCAGGTAACTTC; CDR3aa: CASSPQPSRAGNF
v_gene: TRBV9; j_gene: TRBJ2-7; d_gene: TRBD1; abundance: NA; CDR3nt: TGTGCCAGCAGCGTAGAAGGGACAGAAGGCGAGCAGTACTTC; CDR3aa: CASSVEGTEGEQYF
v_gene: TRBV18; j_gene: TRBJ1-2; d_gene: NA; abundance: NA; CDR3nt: TGTGCCAGCTCACCACGGGGGACAACATCTGGGCCCCCTCTGGCCTTC; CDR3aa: CASSPRGTTSGPPLAF
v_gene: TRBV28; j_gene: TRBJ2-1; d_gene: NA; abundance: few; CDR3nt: TGTGCCAGCAGTTACGAGGGCCGCATCTACAATGAGCAGTTCTTC; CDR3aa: CASSYEGRIYNEQFF
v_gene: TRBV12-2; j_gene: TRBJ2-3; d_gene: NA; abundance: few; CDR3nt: TGTGCAAGTCGCCCCATCGGTCGCACAGATACGCAGTATTTT; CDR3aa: CASRPIGRTDTQYF
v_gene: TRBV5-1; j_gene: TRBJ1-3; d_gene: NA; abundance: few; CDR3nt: TGCGCCACCCGAGACTCTGGAAACACCATATATTTT; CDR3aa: CATRDSGNTIYF
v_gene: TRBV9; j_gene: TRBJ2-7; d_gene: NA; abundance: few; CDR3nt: TGTGCCAGCAGCGTAGTAGCCAGCTCCTACGAGCAGTACTTC; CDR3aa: CASSVVASSYEQYF
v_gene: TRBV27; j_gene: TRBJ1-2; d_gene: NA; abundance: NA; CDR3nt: TGTGCCAGCAGTTTATCGGCCCCAGCTAACTATGGCTACACCTTC; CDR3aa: CASSLSAPANYGYTF
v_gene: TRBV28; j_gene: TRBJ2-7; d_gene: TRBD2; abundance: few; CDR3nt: TGTGCCAGCAGTGGCCCTAGCGGCAATTCCTACGAGCAGTACTTC; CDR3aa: CASSGPSGNSYEQYF
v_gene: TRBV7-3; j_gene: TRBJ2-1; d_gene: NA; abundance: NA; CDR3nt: TGTGCCAGCAGCCCGTTCGCCGGGAGCGTCTACAATGAGCAGTTCTTC; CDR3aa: CASSPFAGSVYNEQFF
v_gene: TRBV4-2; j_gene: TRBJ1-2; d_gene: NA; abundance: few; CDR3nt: TGTGCCAGCAGCCAAGATCGGACAGACTATGGCTACACCTTC; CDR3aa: CASSQDRTDYGYTF
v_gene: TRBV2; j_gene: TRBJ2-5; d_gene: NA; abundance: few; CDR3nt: TGTGCCAGCAGTGAAGCGGGGGGCCAAGAGACCCAGTACTTC; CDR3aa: CASSEAGGQETQYF
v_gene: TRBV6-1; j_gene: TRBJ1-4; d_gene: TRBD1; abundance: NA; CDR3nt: TGTGCCAGCAGTGAAAGACAGGGGGACGGACTGTTTTTT; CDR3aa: CASSERQGDGLFF
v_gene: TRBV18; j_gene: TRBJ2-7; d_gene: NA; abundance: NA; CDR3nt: TGTGCCAGCTCACCACCCGGACTTACCTCCTACGAGCAGTACTTC; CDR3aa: CASSPPGLTSYEQYF
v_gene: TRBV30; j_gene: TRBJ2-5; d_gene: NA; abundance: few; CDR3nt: TGTGCCTGGAGCCGGAGACAAGAGACCCAGTACTTC; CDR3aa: CAWSRRQETQYF
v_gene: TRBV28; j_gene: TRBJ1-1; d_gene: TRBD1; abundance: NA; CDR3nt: TGTGTAACAGGGGTGAACACTGAAGCTTTCTTT; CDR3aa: CVTGVNTEAFF
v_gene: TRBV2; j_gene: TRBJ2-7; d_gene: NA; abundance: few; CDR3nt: TGTGCCAGCACCGAGCGGGTGACGGTCTACGAGCAGTACTTC; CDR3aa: CASTERVTVYEQYF
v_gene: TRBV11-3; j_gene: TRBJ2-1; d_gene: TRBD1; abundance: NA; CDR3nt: TGTGCCAGCAGCCGTACCGGGACAGGGAGGTACAATGAGCAGTTCTTC; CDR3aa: CASSRTGTGRYNEQFF
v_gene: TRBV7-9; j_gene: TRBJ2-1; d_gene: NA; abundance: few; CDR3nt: TGTGCCAGCAGCCTAGGAGGCCTAGCCCCACTCCAGCAGTTCTTC; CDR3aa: CASSLGGLAPLQQFF
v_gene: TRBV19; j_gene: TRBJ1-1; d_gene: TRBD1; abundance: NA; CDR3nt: TGTGCCAGTAGTACCCAACCCAGGGGGAAGACTTTCTTT; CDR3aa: CASSTQPRGKTFF
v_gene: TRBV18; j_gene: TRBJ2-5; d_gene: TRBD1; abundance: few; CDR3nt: TGTGCCAGCTCCCCCAGGGGGAACCAAGAGACCCAGTACTTC; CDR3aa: CASSPRGNQETQYF